The clone carrying this T cell receptor beta chain occurred a few times. Its specificity is not known. This sample is part of a study of T-cell reconstitution after alpha-beta-depleted transplantation in children. Overall study results and limits: Among T cells one year after transplant, newly produced cells accounted for most counts and diversity.

The germline V and J ends were trimmed by 6 bases and 1 base, with 14 bases remaining between them. The CDR3 loop spans 15 amino acids. This sample's TCRbeta library carried unique molecular identifier barcodes. From the PCR reads, TCRdb called clonotypes with MiXCR, one entry per CDR3 protein. This sample yields about 980,000 distinct CDR3 sequences, of which about 29% are seen a single time; about 28% belongs to the top ten. This clonotype originated in a boy younger than two who had a stem cell transplant for SCID, so the T cells may come from the graft donor. Sequences were derived from PBMCs, mostly from graft donor cells, sampled 360 days after TCRalphabeta/CD19-depleted stem cell transplant. The chain couples TRBV12-3 or TRBV12-4 to TRBJ2-3; D perhaps matches TRBD1 (8 bases). DNA for the CDR3: TGTGCCAGCAGGCCCACAGGGGGGGGCACAGATACGCAGTATTTT. Its protein is CASRPTGGGTDTQYF.